This T cell receptor beta chain was captured in a study of blood T cells in healthy people across ages. Through a sample-barcoded 5' primer and a J-beta primer mix, a second PCR was run for roughly 7 to 11 cycles. One entry per CDR3 protein, called by TCRdb with MiXCR from the 5' RACE reads. The table records around 750,000 distinct CDR3 sequences, roughly 53% of them present only once. Germline values: CDR1 SNHLY, CDR2 FYNNEI. The CDR3 loop spans 13 amino acids. V shed 8 bases and J shed 5 bases, with 16 bases lying between them. The source is an elderly man in good health. The chain uses TRBV2 and TRBJ2-7; D is perhaps TRBD2 (5 bases). What was sequenced was blood. CDR3 nucleotides: TGTGCCAGCGCGCTAGCCCAAGTCGACGAGCAGTACTTC. Its translation: CASALAQVDEQYF.